These T cell receptor beta chains were read from a single sample in a study of regulatory T cells in long-lasting Graves disease. One entry per CDR3 protein, called by TCRdb with MiXCR from the multiplex PCR reads. The table has about 320,000 distinct CDR3 sequences, 15% to 20% seen once. The specimen comprised peripheral blood mononuclear cells (PBMCs), sampled at new diagnosis, from a patient treated with antithyroid drugs. These receptors all stem from a female donor with Graves disease. CDR3s include the opening cysteine and the closing phenylalanine or tryptophan.

TRBV28,CASSPPDRGGEQYF
TRBV11-3,CASSLRPNTEAFF
TRBV11-2,CASNPSGSGPYEQYF
TRBV2,CASRGTPPYNEQFF
TRBV5-6,CASSLGRSVYEQYF
TRBV19,CATGRQPQHF
TRBV2,CASSEPGTGAYEQYF
TRBV12-3/TRBV12-4,CASRPPAGENGEQFF
TRBV12-3/TRBV12-4,CASRREEAGVNTQYF
TRBV11-3,CASEGRGGHNEQFF
TRBV11-3,CASSSNTGETEAFF
TRBV6-6,CASSYSHGLLGMEGETQYF
TRBV19,CASSVWTGSSINEQFF
TRBV19,CASSINRQAQETQYF
TRBV12-3/TRBV12-4,CASRLQGEDGYTF
TRBV5-1,CASSATGDEQYF
TRBV2,CASSEGTVPRPYEQYF
TRBV9,CASSVEGQGNTEAFF
TRBV7-9,CASSFPPGQGNRYEQYF
TRBV5-5,CASSLRGGARNYGYTF
TRBV6-1,CASSEARLAGFYEQYF
TRBV19,CASSSPRGPQETQYF
TRBV28,CASSLYLTWRELHQPQHF
TRBV6-2/TRBV6-3,CASSRRTSDYEQYF
TRBV2,CADYGQGHYGYTF
TRBV6-1,CASSLQPGLAGGRGDTQYF
TRBV19,CASSIGGTIITDTQYF
TRBV11-2,CASRGSGDGYTF
TRBV29-1,CSVVNSAEAFF